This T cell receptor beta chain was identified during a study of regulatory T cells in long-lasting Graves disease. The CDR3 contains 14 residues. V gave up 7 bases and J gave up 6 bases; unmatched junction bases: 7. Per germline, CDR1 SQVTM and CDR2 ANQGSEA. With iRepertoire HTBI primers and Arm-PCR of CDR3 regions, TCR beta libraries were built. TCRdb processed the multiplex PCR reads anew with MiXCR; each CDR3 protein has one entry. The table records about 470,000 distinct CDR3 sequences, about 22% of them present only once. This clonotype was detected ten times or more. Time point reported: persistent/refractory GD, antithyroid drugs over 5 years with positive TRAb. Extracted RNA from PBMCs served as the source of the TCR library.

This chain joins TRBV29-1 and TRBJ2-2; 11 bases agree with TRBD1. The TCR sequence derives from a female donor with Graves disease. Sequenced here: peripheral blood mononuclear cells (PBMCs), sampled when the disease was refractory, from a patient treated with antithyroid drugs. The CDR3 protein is CSAGGTGGAGELFF. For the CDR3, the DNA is TGCAGCGCTGGGGGGACAGGGGGTGCCGGGGAGCTGTTTTTT.